This T cell receptor (beta chain) stems from a study of blood T cell repertoires in COVID-19 (dated by TCRdb to the early 2020s). For context, the study as a whole: The collaborator samples originated in the United States, Italy and Spain and spanned the acute and convalescent phases of COVID-19. Where available, HLA class I and class II types were taken from metadata supplied by the sample provider and were not determined by assay-based typing. Samples came from the ongoing ImmuneRACE study (first 160 participants) plus 1,254 subjects from 6 global collaborators. The prospective study material was composed of cDNA or gDNA derived from T cells, B-cell-depleted T cells, or PBMCs. The repertoires were released in a freely available public database intended as a resource for research on the immune response to SARS-CoV-2. A de-identified subject ID, COVID-19 status, age in years and sex were almost always included in the sample metadata. Subjects who had been exposed to COVID-19, were actively infected with it, or had recovered from it provided the deeply sampled blood TCRbeta repertoires that made up the dataset.

On the study overall, not on this receptor specifically: The amount of clinical and demographic metadata varied by source and participant and was provided uncurated.

The immunoSEQ Assay, a bias-controlled multiplex PCR, was used to amplify TCRbeta CDR3 regions from genomic DNA. The original methods were these. The number of nucleated cells in each sample was estimated by amplification of reference gene primers within the assay. Sequence reads were collapsed and filtered to measure the absolute abundance of every unique TCRbeta CDR3 rearrangement. For each sample, productive Simpson clonality was calculated as the square root of Simpson's diversity index across productive rearrangements. Held by TCRdb, this immuneACCESS table contains in-frame sequences only and omits some clones. Under half of the omission traces to an unresolved V gene where checked; the cause of the rest is unknown. V and J calls plus clone size are reproduced from that table; the DNA served to infer D and trimming. The table for this sample lists about 240,000 clones; approximately 90% of them were counted only once. Approximately 7.5% of the sample belongs to the ten largest clones.

Samples from volunteer blood donors who had recovered from COVID-19 were contributed by a second Seattle source. The collaborating institutions used their own protocols to collect whole blood in K2EDTA tubes. For TCRbeta analysis, collaborators shipped samples as frozen whole blood, isolated PBMCs, or DNA extracted from either of those sample types. A word on this clone: Its antigen remains unidentified. Base-call qualities are not available, and no considerably larger clone is one nucleotide away.

The germline V and J ends show losses of 2 bases and 5 bases respectively, and no gene match explains 4 bases of the junction. The CDR3 spans 14 residues, from the cysteine through the phenylalanine. Solely the CDR3 DNA is kept, with 42 bases framed from the first base. The germline V gene yields MGHDK for CDR1 and SYGVNS for CDR2. The sequence came from a man aged 60 to 69 who had recovered from COVID-19. Sequences were obtained from peripheral blood. Recombination linked TRBV25-1 to TRBJ2-5; 8 junctional bases match TRBD1. The bases read TGTGCCAGCAGTGAAACAGGGGGGCGTGAGACCCAGTACTTC. Its protein reads: CASSETGGRETQYF.